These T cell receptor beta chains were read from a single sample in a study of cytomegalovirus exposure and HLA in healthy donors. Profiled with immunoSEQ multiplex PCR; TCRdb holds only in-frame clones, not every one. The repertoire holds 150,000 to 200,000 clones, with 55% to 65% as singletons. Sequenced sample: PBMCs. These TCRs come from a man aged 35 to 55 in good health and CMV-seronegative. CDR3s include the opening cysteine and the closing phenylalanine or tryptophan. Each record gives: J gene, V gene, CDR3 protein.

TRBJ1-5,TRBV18,CASSPLGASNQPQHF
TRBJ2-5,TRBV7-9,CSSSRRLAGTQETQYF
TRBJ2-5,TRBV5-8,CASSSAGTRVETQYF
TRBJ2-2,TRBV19,CASSIGLNTGELFF
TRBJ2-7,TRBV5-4,CASKSRGGSYEQYF
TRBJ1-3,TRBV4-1,CASSHPAGGVKTTGNTIYF
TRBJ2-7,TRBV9,CASSAGVNFGEQYF
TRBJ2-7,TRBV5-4,CASSLAGGRYEQYF
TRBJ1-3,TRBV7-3,CASSLSRSGNTIYF
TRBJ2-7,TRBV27,CASSFRGLAGEWGNEQYF
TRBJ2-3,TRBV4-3,CASSQDGPRTSGSTDTQYF
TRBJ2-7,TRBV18,CASSPGQGTYEQYF
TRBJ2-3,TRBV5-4,CASSSPIAGGSDTQYF
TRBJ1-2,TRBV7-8,CASSRTEGHDYGYTF
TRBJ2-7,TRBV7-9,CASSINYEQYF
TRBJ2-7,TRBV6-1,CASSESETGSYEQYF
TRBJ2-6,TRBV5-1,CASSPRDRASSGANVLTF
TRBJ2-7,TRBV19,CASTPRQGGSYEQYF
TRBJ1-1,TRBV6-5,CASKNRIEAFF
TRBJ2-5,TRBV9,CASSLTPGRAQETQYF
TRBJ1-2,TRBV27,CASSLSDGANYGYTF
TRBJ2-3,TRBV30,CAWSPPGAGTDTQYF
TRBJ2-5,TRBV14,CASAGLAGQETQYF
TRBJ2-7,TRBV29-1,CSGQFQGNEQYF
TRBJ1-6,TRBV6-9,CARTMGGSPLHF
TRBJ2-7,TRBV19,CASYSDRDHEQYF
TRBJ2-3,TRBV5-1,CASSLGGGRATDTQYF
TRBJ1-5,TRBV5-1,CASSRSGGSNQPQHF
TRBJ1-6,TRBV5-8,CASRNTGSGPLHF
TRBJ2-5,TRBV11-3,CASSLGGSSQETQYF
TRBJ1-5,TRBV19,CASYSPTGFNQPQHF
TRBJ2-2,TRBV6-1,CASSEGNWGQPTGELFF
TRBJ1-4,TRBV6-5,CASSYWDSNEKLFF
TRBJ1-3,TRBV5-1,CASSLASSGNTIYF
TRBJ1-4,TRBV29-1,CSVGWQANEKLFF
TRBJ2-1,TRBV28,CASSSPSFSYNEQFF
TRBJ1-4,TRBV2,CASSEERGLGEKLFF
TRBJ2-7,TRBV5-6,CASSPQGDPEQYF
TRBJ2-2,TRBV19,CASSIRTSGRGVKATGELFF
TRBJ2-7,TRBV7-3,CASSLIRQDTYYEQYF
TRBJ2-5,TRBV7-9,CASSYREQETQYF
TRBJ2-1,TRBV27,CASSLDTGTQSLSMLF
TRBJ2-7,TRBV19,CASSNPGSGSYEQYF
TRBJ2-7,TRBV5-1,CASSFYGTGTYEQYF
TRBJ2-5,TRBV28,CASRPPGPLETQYF
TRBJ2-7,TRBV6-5,CASSLRTGTYEQYF
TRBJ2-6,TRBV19,CASSIGLRRGAAGANVLTF
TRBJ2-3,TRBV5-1,CASSPSSGRTSDTQYF
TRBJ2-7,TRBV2,CASSEQVYEQYF